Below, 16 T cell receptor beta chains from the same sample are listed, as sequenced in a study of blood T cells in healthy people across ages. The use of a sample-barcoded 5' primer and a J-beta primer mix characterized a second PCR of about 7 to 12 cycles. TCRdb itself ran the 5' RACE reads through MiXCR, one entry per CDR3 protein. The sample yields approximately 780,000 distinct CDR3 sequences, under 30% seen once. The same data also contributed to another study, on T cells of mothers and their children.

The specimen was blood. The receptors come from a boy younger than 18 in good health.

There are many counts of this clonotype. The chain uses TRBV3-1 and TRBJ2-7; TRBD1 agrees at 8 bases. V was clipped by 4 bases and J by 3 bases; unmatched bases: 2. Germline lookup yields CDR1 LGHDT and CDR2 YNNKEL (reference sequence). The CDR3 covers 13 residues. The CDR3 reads CASSRGQGYEQYF. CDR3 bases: TGTGCCAGCAGCCGCGGACAGGGCTACGAGCAGTACTTC.

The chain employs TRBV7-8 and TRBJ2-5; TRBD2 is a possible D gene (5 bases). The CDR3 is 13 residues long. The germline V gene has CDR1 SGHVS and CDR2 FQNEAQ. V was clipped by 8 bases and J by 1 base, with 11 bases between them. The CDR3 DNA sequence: TGTGCCAGCGGGGTCGGGGTCCAAGAGACCCAGTACTTC. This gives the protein CASGVGVQETQYF.

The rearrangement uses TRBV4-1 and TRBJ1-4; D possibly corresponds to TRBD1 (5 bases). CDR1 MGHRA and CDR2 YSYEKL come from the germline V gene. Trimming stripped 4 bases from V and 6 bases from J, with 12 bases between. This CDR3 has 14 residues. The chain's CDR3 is CASSPAGVHEKLFF. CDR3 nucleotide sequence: TGCGCCAGCAGCCCGGCGGGGGTACATGAAAAACTGTTTTTT.

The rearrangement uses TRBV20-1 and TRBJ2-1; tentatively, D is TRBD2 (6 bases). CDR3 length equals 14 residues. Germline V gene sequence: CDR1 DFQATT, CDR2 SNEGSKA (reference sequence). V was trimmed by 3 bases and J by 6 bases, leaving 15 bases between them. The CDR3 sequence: CSASHSGPRNEQFF. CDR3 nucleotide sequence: TGCAGTGCTAGTCACAGCGGGCCTCGCAATGAGCAGTTCTTC.

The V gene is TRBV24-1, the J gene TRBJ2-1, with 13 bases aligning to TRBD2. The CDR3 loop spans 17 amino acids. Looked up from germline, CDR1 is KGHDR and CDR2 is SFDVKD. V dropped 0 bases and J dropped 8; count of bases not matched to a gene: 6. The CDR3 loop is CATSDLPTSGGAHEQFF. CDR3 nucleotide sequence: TGTGCCACCAGTGATTTGCCTACTAGCGGGGGGGCCCATGAGCAGTTCTTC.

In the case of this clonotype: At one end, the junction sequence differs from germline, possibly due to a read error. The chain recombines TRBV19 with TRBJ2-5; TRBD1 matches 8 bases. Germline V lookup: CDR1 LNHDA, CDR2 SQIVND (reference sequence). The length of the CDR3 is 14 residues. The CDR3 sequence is CACSTTGGQETQYF. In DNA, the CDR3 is TGTGCCTGTAGTACTACAGGGGGTCAAGAGACCCAGTACTTC.

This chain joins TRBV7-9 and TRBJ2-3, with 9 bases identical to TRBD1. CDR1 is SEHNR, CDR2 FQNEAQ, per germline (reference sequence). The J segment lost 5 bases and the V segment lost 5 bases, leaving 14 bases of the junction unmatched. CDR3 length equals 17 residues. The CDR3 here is CASSARTGTGIGDTQYF. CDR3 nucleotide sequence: TGTGCCAGCAGCGCCCGGACCGGGACAGGGATCGGAGATACGCAGTATTTT.

The CDR3 region is CASSPGTGFRYAEAFF. Written as DNA, the CDR3 is TGTGCCAGCTCACCTGGGACAGGGTTCAGGTACGCTGAAGCTTTCTTT. V and J are TRBV18 and TRBJ1-1; 9 bases are shared with TRBD1. The J segment lost 6 bases and the V segment lost 3 bases, leaving 11 bases of the junction unmatched. Germline CDR1 is KGHSH and CDR2 is LQKENI. The CDR3 length is 16 residues. The full variable domain, in which reference TRBV18 and TRBJ1-1 provide the parts outside the CDR3, is NAGVMQNPRHLVRRRGQEARLRCSPMKGHSHVYWYRQLPEEGLKFMVYLQKENIIDESGMPKERFSAEFPKEGPSILRIQQVVRGDSAAYFCASSPGTGFRYAEAFFGQGTRLTVV.

DNA for the CDR3: TGTGCCGGCGGACAGGCACACACTGAAGCTTTCTTT. The encoded protein is CAGGQAHTEAFF. V gene TRBV2 combines with J gene TRBJ1-1; 7 bases map to TRBD1. CDR3 length equals 12 residues. Trimming at V came to 11 bases and at J to 3 bases, leaving 6 bases not matched to a gene. Germline CDR1 is SNHLY and CDR2 is FYNNEI. The full variable domain, rest sourced from reference TRBV2 and TRBJ1-1, is EPEVTQTPSHQVTQMGQEVILRCVPISNHLYFYWYRQILGQKVEFLVSFYNNEISEKSEIFDDQFSVERPDGSNFTLKIRSTKLEDSAMYFCAGGQAHTEAFFGQGTRLTVV.

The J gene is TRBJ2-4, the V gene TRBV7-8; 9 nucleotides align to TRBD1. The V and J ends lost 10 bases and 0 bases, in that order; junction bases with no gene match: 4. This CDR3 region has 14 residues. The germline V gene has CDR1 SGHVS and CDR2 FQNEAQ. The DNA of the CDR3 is TGTGCCACAGGGGACAGGGTAGCCAAAAACATTCAGTACTTC. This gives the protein CATGDRVAKNIQYF.

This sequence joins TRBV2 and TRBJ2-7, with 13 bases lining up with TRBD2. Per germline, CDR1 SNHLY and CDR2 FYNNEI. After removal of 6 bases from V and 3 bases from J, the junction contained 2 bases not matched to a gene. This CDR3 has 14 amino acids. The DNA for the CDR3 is TGTGCCAGCAGGTGGACTAGCGGGGGCTACGAGCAGTACTTC. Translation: CASRWTSGGYEQYF.

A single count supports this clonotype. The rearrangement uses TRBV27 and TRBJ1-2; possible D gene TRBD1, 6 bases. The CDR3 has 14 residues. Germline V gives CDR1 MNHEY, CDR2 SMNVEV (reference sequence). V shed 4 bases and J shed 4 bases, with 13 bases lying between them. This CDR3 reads CASSSGQNPYGYTF. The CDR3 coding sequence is TGTGCCAGCAGTTCCGGACAGAACCCCTATGGCTACACCTTC.

The CDR3 is CASRQTEGHDGYTF. CDR3 coding DNA: TGTGCCAGCAGACAAACTGAAGGTCATGATGGCTACACCTTC. This chain uses TRBV6-1 with TRBJ1-2; no clear D. Germline CDR1 reads MNHNS; CDR2 reads SASEGT. The V end lost 6 bases, the J end lost 6 bases, and 17 bases lay between the germline ends. The CDR3 is 14 amino acids.

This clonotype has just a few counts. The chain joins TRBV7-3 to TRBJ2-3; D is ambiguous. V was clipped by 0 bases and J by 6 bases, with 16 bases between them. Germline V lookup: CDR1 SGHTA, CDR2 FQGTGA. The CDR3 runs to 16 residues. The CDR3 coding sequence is TGTGCCAGCAGCTTAACAGGGTCGGTCGGTGTGGATACGCAGTATTTT. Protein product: CASSLTGSVGVDTQYF.

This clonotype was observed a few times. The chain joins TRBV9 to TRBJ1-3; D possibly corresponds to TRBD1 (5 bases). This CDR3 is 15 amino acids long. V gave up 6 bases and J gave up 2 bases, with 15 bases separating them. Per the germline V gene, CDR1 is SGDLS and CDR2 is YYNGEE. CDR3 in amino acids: CASKRGGYAGNTIYF. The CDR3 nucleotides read TGTGCCAGCAAACGGGGGGGGTATGCTGGAAACACCATATATTTT.

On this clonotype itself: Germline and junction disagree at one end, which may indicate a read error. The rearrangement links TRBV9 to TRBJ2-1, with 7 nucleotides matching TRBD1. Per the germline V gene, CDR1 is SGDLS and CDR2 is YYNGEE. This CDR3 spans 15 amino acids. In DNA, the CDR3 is TGTGCCAGCAGCGTAGAGGACAGGAGCTACAATGAGCGGTTCTTC. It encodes CASSVEDRSYNERFF.